This T cell receptor (beta chain) was obtained from a study of T-cell memory formation after mild COVID-19. This CDR3 contains 17 residues. V gave up 1 base and J gave up 5 bases, with 19 bases separating them. In germline, CDR1 is MGHRA, CDR2 YSYEKL. TCRdb passed the 5' RACE reads through MiXCR, listing each CDR3 protein once. This table holds about 470,000 distinct CDR3 sequences, about 23% found once. This clonotype was counted only a few times. Material: PBMCs or a T cell subset sorted from them (not recorded which). The chain carries TRBV4-1 and TRBJ2-3; the D gene is possibly TRBD2 (5 bases). The receptor was derived from an adult woman who had mild COVID-19 (a few samples of this study predate the infection). Cell type and time point are not known. The CDR3 loop reads CASSQAPRVSEVDTQYF. The CDR3 region has the DNA TGCGCCAGCAGCCAAGCCCCCCGGGTTTCGGAGGTAGATACGCAGTATTTT.